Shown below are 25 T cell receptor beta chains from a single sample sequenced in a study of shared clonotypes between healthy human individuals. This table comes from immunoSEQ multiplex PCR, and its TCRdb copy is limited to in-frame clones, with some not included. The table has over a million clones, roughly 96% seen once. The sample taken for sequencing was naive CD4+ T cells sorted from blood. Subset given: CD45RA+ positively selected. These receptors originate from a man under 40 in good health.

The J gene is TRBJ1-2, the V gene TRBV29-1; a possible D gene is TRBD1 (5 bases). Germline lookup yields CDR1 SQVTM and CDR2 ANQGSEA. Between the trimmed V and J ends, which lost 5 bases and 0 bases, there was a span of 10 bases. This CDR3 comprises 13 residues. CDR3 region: CSVTGRANYGYTF. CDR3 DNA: TGCAGCGTTACAGGACGAGCTAACTATGGCTACACCTTC.

CDR3 protein: CASSLERTDFFATNEKLFF. The CDR3 DNA is TGTGCCAGCAGCTTAGAAAGGACAGACTTCTTTGCAACTAATGAAAAACTGTTTTTT. The chain joins TRBV7-6 to TRBJ1-4, with D possibly being TRBD1 (6 bases). Germline values: CDR1 SGHVS, CDR2 FNYEAQ. V lost 1 base and J lost 0, with 18 bases in between. The CDR3 contains 19 residues. The full variable domain, rest sourced from reference TRBV7-6 and TRBJ1-4, is GAGVSQSPRYKVTKRGQDVALRCDPISGHVSLYWYRQALGQGPEFLTYFNYEAQQDKSGLPNDRFSAERPEGSISTLTIQRTEQRDSAMYRCASSLERTDFFATNEKLFFGSGTQLSVL.

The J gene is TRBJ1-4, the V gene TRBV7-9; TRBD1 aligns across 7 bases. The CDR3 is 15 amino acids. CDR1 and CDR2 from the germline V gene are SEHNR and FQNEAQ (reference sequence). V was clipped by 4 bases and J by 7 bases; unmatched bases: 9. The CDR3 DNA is TGTGCCAGCAGCTCGGGACAGCCAGGGGTTGAAAAACTGTTTTTT. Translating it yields CASSSGQPGVEKLFF.

The CDR3 DNA is TGTGCCAGCAGCTCCGCCGGACAGGGGGCGAGCTACACCTTC. Its translation is CASSSAGQGASYTF. The rearrangement joins TRBV28 to TRBJ1-2, with 11 bases fitting TRBD1. The CDR3 spans 14 residues. V dropped 6 bases and J dropped 9; count of bases not matched to a gene: 9. Germline V gene sequence: CDR1 MDHEN, CDR2 SYDVKM.

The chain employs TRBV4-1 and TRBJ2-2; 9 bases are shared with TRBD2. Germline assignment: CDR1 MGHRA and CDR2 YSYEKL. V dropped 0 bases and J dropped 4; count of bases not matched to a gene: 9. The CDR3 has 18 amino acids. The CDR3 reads CASSQDVEREVFTGELFF. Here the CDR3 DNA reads TGCGCCAGCAGCCAAGATGTCGAGCGGGAGGTTTTCACCGGGGAGCTGTTTTTT.

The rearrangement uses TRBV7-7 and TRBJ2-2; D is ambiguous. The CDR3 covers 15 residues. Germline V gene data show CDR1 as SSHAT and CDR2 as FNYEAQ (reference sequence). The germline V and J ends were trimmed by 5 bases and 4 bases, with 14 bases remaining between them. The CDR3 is CASSAVGLSTGELFF. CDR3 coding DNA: TGTGCCAGCAGCGCCGTCGGGCTTTCCACCGGGGAGCTGTTTTTT.

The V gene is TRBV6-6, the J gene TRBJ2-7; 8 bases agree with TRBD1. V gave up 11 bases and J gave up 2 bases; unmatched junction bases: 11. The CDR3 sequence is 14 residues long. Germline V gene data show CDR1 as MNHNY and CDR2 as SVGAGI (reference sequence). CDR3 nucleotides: TGTGCCGCAAGCACAGGGGGGAATACCTACGAGCAGTACTTC. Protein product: CAASTGGNTYEQYF.

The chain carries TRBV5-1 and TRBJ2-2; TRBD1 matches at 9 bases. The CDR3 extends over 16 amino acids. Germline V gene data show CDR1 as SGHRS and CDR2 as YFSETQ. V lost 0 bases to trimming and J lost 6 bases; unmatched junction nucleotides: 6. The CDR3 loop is CASSLGGQGFAGELFF. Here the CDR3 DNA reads TGCGCCAGCAGCTTGGGGGGACAGGGCTTTGCCGGGGAGCTGTTTTTT.

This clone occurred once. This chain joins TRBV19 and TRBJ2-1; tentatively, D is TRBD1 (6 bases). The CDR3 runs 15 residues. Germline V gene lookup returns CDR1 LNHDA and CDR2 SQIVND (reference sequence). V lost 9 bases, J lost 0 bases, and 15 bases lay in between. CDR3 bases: TGTGCCAGGGAAATCAGGGGCAGCTCCTACAATGAGCAGTTCTTC. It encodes CAREIRGSSYNEQFF.

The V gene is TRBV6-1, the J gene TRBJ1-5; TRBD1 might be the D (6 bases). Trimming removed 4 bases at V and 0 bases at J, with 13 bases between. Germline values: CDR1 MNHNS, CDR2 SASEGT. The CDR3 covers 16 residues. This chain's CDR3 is CASSGWTVNSNQPQHF. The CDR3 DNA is TGTGCCAGCAGTGGATGGACAGTTAATAGCAATCAGCCCCAGCATTTT.

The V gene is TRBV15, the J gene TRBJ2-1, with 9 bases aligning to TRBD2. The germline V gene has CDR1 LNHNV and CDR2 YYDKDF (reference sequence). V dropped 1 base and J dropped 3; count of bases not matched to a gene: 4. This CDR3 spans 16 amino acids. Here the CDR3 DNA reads TGTGCCACCAGCAGAGTGGGGCGGGAGGGCTACAATGAGCAGTTCTTC. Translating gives CATSRVGREGYNEQFF.

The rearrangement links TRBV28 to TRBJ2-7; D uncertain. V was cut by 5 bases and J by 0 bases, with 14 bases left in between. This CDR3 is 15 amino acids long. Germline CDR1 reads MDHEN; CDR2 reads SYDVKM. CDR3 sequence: CASSPVDPFSYEQYF. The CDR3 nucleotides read TGTGCCAGCAGTCCGGTGGACCCTTTCTCCTACGAGCAGTACTTC.

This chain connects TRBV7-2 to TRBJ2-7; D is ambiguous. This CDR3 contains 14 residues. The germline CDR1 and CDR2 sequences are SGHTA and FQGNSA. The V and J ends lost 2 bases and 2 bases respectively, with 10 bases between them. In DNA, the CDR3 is TGTGCCAGCAGCTTATCCAGAGACCCCTACGAGCAGTACTTC. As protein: CASSLSRDPYEQYF. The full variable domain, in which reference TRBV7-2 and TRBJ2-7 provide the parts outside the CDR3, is GAGVSQSPSNKVTEKGKDVELRCDPISGHTALYWYRQSLGQGLEFLIYFQGNSAPDKSGLPSDRFSAERTGGSVSTLTIQRTQQEDSAVYLCASSLSRDPYEQYFGPGTRLTVT.

CDR3 in DNA: TGTGCCAGCGGGGGGACAGGGGGCATGGAGACCCAGTACTTC. This translates into CASGGTGGMETQYF. This chain links TRBV5-4 with TRBJ2-5, with 12 bases identical to TRBD1. The CDR3 length is 14 residues. CDR1 is SGHNT, CDR2 YYREEE, per germline (reference sequence). V shed 7 bases, J shed 5 bases, and the junction held 6 bases outside the gene matches.

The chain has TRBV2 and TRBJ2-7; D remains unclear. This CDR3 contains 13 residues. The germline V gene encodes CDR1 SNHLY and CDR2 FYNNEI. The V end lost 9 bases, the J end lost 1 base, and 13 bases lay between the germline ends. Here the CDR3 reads CASHLEPSYEQYF. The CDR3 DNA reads TGTGCCAGTCACCTCGAACCGTCCTACGAGCAGTACTTC.

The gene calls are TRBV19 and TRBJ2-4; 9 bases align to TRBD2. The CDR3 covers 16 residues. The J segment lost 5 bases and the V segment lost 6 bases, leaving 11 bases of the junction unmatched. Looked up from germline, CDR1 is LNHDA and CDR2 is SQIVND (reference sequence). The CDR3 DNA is TGTGCCAGTAGGCCAGCGCCTAGCGGGATTCAAAACATTCAGTACTTC. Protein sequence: CASRPAPSGIQNIQYF. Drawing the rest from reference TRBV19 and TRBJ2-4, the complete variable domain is DGGITQSPKYLFRKEGQNVTLSCEQNLNHDAMYWYRQDPGQGLRLIYYSQIVNDFQKGDIAEGYSVSREKKESFPLTVTSAQKNPTAFYLCASRPAPSGIQNIQYFGAGTRLSVL.

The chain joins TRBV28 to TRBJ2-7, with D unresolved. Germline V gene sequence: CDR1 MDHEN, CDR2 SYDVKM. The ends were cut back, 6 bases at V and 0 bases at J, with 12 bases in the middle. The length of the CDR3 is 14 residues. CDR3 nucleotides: TGTGCCAGCAGGGGGTCTGGGAACTCCTACGAGCAGTACTTC. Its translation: CASRGSGNSYEQYF. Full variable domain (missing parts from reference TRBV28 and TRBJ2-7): DVKVTQSSRYLVKRTGEKVFLECVQDMDHENMFWYRQDPGLGLRLIYFSYDVKMKEKGDIPEGYSVSREKKERFSLILESASTNQTSMYLCASRGSGNSYEQYFGPGTRLTVT.

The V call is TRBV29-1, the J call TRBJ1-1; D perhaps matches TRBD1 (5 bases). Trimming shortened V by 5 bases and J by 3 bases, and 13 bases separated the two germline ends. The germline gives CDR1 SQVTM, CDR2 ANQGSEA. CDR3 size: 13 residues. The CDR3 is CSVSLAGDTEAFF. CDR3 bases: TGCAGCGTTAGTCTGGCGGGGGACACTGAAGCTTTCTTT.

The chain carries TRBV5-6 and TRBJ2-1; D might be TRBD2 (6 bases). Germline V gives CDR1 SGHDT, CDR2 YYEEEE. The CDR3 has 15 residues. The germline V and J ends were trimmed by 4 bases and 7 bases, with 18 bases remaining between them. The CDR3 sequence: CASSTPGALWNEQFF. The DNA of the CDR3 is TGTGCCAGCAGCACCCCGGGAGCCCTATGGAATGAGCAGTTCTTC.

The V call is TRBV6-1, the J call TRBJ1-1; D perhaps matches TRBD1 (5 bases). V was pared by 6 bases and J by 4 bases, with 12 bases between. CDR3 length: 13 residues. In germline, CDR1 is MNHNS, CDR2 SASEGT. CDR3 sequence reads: CASRISGGTEAFF. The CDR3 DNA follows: TGTGCCAGCAGGATCTCGGGGGGCACTGAAGCTTTCTTT.

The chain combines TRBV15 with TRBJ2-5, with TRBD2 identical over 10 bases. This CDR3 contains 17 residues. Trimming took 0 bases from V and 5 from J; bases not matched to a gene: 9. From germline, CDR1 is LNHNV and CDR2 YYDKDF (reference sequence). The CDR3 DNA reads TGTGCCACCAGCAGAGAAAGGCTAGCGGGAGCTCTGGAGACCCAGTACTTC. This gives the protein CATSRERLAGALETQYF.

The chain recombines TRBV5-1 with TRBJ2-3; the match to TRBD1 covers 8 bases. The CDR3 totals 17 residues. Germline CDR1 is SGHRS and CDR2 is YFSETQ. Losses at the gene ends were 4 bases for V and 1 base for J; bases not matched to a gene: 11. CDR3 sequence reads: CASSPNPQGARTDTQYF. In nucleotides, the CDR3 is TGCGCCAGCAGCCCGAATCCCCAGGGGGCCCGCACAGATACGCAGTATTTT. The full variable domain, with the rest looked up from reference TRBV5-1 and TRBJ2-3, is KAGVTQTPRYLIKTRGQQVTLSCSPISGHRSVSWYQQTPGQGLQFLFEYFSETQRNKGNFPGRFSGRQFSNSRSEMNVSTLELGDSALYLCASSPNPQGARTDTQYFGPGTRLTVL.

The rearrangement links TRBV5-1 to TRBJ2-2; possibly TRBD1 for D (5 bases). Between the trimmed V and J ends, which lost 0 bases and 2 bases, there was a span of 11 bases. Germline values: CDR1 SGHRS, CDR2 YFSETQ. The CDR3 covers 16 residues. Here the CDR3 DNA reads TGCGCCAGCAGCTTGGACGTGGGGCTTAACACCGGGGAGCTGTTTTTT. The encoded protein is CASSLDVGLNTGELFF. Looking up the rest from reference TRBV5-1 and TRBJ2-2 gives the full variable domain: KAGVTQTPRYLIKTRGQQVTLSCSPISGHRSVSWYQQTPGQGLQFLFEYFSETQRNKGNFPGRFSGRQFSNSRSEMNVSTLELGDSALYLCASSLDVGLNTGELFFGEGSRLTVL.

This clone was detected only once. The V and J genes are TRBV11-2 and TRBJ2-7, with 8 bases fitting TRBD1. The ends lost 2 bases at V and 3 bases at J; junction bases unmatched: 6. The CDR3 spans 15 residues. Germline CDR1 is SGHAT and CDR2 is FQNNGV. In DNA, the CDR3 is TGTGCCAGCAGCTTAAACAGGGGGTCCCTCTACGAGCAGTACTTC. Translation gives CASSLNRGSLYEQYF. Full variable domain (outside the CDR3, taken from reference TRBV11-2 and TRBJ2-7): EAGVAQSPRYKIIEKRQSVAFWCNPISGHATLYWYQQILGQGPKLLIQFQNNGVVDDSQLPKDRFSAERLKGVDSTLKIQPAKLEDSAVYLCASSLNRGSLYEQYFGPGTRLTVT.

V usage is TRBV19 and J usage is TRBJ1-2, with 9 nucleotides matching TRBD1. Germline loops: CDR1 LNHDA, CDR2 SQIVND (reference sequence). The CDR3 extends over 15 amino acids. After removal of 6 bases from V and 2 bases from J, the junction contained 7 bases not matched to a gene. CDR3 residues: CASSLTGTGNYGYTF. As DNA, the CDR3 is TGTGCCAGTAGCTTGACCGGGACAGGGAACTATGGCTACACCTTC.